Listed here are 11 T cell receptor beta chains from one sample, sequenced in a study of T cell responses to AZD1222 COVID-19 vaccine. Sequencing was performed with immunoSEQ multiplex PCR; in TCRdb, only in-frame clones are kept and a portion is missing. The table records roughly 140,000 clones, under 95% of them present only once. The specimen comprised peripheral blood, sampled 28 days after the second AZD1222 dose. Receptors were obtained from an adult who received the AZD1222 COVID-19 vaccine.

This chain uses TRBV23-1 with TRBJ2-3, with 9 bases that match TRBD2. TRBV23-1 is noted as an ORF with a role that remains uncertain. V was pared by 0 bases and J by 5 bases, with 12 bases of the junction left unmatched. This CDR3 is 18 amino acids long. The DNA for the CDR3 is TGCGCCAGCAGTCAATCTCCCCGACTAGCGGATAAAGGAGATACGCAGTATTTT. This translates into CASSQSPRLADKGDTQYF.

In its sample, this clone was seen a few times. This chain joins TRBV29-1 and TRBJ2-1; D is undetermined. Germline loops: CDR1 SQVTM, CDR2 ANQGSEA. The CDR3 covers 14 residues. V was cut by 7 bases and J by 0 bases, with 13 bases left in between. The CDR3 spells CSALALSSYNEQFF. CDR3 DNA sequence: TGCAGCGCCTTAGCCTTAAGCTCCTACAATGAGCAGTTCTTC.

For the CDR3, the DNA is TGTGCTAGTGGCCTTGAGGGAACCGGGGAGCTGTTTTTT. Protein sequence: CASGLEGTGELFF. The chain is built from TRBV12-5 and TRBJ2-2; maybe TRBD2 (5 bases). This CDR3 contains 13 residues. The germline V and J ends were trimmed by 6 bases and 5 bases, with 10 bases remaining between them. Germline V lookup: CDR1 LGHNT, CDR2 FRNRAP.

This clone was picked up one time. The chain couples TRBV2 to TRBJ2-5; either TRBD1 or TRBD2 may fit D (5 bases each). Trimming stripped 4 bases from V and 5 bases from J, with 14 bases between. The length of the CDR3 is 14 residues. CDR1 SNHLY and CDR2 FYNNEI come from the germline V gene. The CDR3 coding sequence is TGTGCCAGCAGTGGGGCTGGGGGAATCGAGACCCAGTACTTC. Amino acids: CASSGAGGIETQYF.

This chain uses TRBV28 with TRBJ2-2; D may correspond to TRBD1 or TRBD2 (5 bases each). CDR3 length: 15 residues. The germline CDR1 and CDR2 sequences are MDHEN and SYDVKM. V was pared by 6 bases and J by 5 bases, with 16 bases between. This chain's CDR3 is CASSLPGARTGELFF. The CDR3 DNA follows: TGTGCCAGCAGCCTCCCCGGGGCGCGGACCGGGGAGCTGTTTTTT.

V usage is TRBV2 and J usage is TRBJ1-5; 8 nucleotides align to TRBD1. In germline, CDR1 is SNHLY, CDR2 FYNNEI. Trimming took 6 bases from V and 7 from J; bases not matched to a gene: 8. CDR3 length: 14 residues. CDR3 nucleotide sequence: TGTGCCAGCAGGGTCGGACAGGGCGGGCAGCCCCAGCATTTT. Its protein product is CASRVGQGGQPQHF.

This chain links TRBV19 with TRBJ1-2; D is uncertain. This CDR3 is built from 13 residues. V was pared by 6 bases and J by 8 bases, with 16 bases between. Germline V gene lookup returns CDR1 LNHDA and CDR2 SQIVND (reference sequence). CDR3 in amino acids: CASSPGPLRGYTF. In nucleotides, the CDR3 is TGTGCCAGTAGCCCAGGCCCACTTAGGGGCTACACCTTC.

The CDR3 region has the DNA TGTGCCAGCTCACCGACAGGGGGTGACCGGAGGGCTAACTATGGCTACACCTTC. Protein: CASSPTGGDRRANYGYTF. The chain employs TRBV18 and TRBJ1-2; 9 bases map to TRBD1. The CDR3 length is 18 residues. In germline, CDR1 is KGHSH, CDR2 LQKENI. V lost 3 bases and J lost 0; bases outside the gene matches: 11.

Only one count was recorded for this clone. The chain couples TRBV25-1 to TRBJ1-4; D uncertain. The CDR3 covers 15 residues. V was cut by 7 bases and J by 8 bases, with 20 bases left in between. Germline values: CDR1 MGHDK, CDR2 SYGVNS. CDR3 loop: CASTTPGGTGEKLFF. In nucleotides, the CDR3 is TGTGCCAGCACCACCCCTGGAGGAACGGGCGAAAAACTGTTTTTT.

This chain uses TRBV9 with TRBJ2-7; 9 bases align to TRBD2. Trimming at V came to 3 bases and at J to 3 bases, leaving 7 bases not matched to a gene. The germline CDR1 and CDR2 sequences are SGDLS and YYNGEE. The CDR3 extends over 15 amino acids. The CDR3 sequence: CASSAGGGRGYEQYF. The CDR3 DNA is TGTGCCAGCAGCGCCGGCGGCGGGAGGGGCTACGAGCAGTACTTC.

In its sample, this clone was seen once. CDR3 nucleotide sequence: TGTGCCAGCAGTAACCAGGGAACTGAAGCTTTCTTT. Amino acids: CASSNQGTEAFF. The rearrangement joins TRBV6-5 to TRBJ1-1, with a tentative D call TRBD1 (5 bases). Trimming cost V 5 bases and J 5 bases, with 9 bases left between them. The CDR3 loop spans 12 amino acids. Looked up from germline, CDR1 is MNHEY and CDR2 is SVGAGI.